The 9 T cell receptor beta chains in this list originate from one sample, sequenced in a study of identical twins' blood T cells. TCRdb called the 5' RACE reads again in MiXCR, with one record for every CDR3 protein. The top ten hold roughly 5.5% of the sample, which has fewer than 450,000 distinct CDR3 sequences, about 28% seen once. Sequencing was performed on PBMCs. The receptors stem from a woman aged 18 to 50 in good health.

There are a few counts of this clonotype. The chain has TRBV27 and TRBJ1-3; no clear D. V lost 5 bases and J lost 4, with 12 bases in between. Per germline, CDR1 MNHEY and CDR2 SMNVEV (reference sequence). The CDR3 sequence is 14 residues long. As DNA, the CDR3 is TGTGCCAGCAGTATTTCCCTACGGGGAAACACCATATATTTT. Its protein product is CASSISLRGNTIYF.

The CDR3 DNA reads as TGTGCCACCAGCAGAGGGGACAGGGTTGAAAAACTGTTTTTT. Its protein product is CATSRGDRVEKLFF. V is TRBV15 and J is TRBJ1-4, with 9 positions matching TRBD1. The CDR3 is 14 residues long. Per germline, CDR1 LNHNV and CDR2 YYDKDF (reference sequence). V dropped 1 base and J dropped 7; count of bases not matched to a gene: 1. Complete variable domain (other parts from reference TRBV15 and TRBJ1-4): DAMVIQNPRYQVTQFGKPVTLSCSQTLNHNVMYWYQQKSSQAPKLLFHYYDKDFNNEADTPDNFQSRRPNTSFCFLDIRSPGLGDTAMYLCATSRGDRVEKLFFGSGTQLSVL.

This clonotype occurred a few times. The V and J genes are TRBV3-1 and TRBJ1-1, with D maybe TRBD1 (5 bases). In germline, CDR1 is LGHDT, CDR2 YNNKEL (reference sequence). There are 14 residues in the CDR3. The germline V and J ends were trimmed by 1 base and 4 bases, with 10 bases remaining between them. This chain's CDR3 is CASSQVGRVTEAFF. The CDR3 DNA follows: TGTGCCAGCAGCCAAGTGGGCAGGGTCACTGAAGCTTTCTTT.

In regard to this clonotype: A much bigger clone sits one base away, suggesting this may be a read error. The CDR3 DNA sequence: TGTGCCTCAAAGACGGTGATGACCACAGATACGCAGTATTTT. Protein sequence: CASKTVMTTDTQYF. This chain links TRBV6-5 with TRBJ2-3; D remains ambiguous. Germline loops: CDR1 MNHEY, CDR2 SVGAGI. Trimming stripped 11 bases from V and 2 bases from J, with 17 bases between. The CDR3 contains 14 residues.

V gene TRBV3-1 combines with J gene TRBJ1-6; no clear D gene. The CDR3 runs 12 residues. Trimming removed 3 bases at V and 7 bases at J, with 4 bases between. Germline values: CDR1 LGHDT, CDR2 YNNKEL (reference sequence). The CDR3 here is CASSQRNSPLHF. The CDR3 coding sequence is TGTGCCAGCAGCCAGAGAAATTCACCCCTCCACTTT. The complete variable domain, with remaining parts taken from reference TRBV3-1 and TRBJ1-6, reads DTAVSQTPKYLVTQMGNDKSIKCEQNLGHDTMYWYKQDSKKFLKIMFSYNNKELIINETVPNRFSPKSPDKAHLNLHINSLELGDSAVYFCASSQRNSPLHFGNGTRLTVT.

The sample holds a few counts of this clonotype. J is TRBJ1-2 and V is TRBV14; D is ambiguous. This CDR3 has 13 residues. The V end was cut by 0 bases, the J end by 4 bases, with 6 bases between. Germline V lookup: CDR1 SGHDN, CDR2 FVKESK. CDR3 residues: CASSQELGYGYTF. CDR3 sequence (DNA): TGTGCCAGCAGCCAAGAACTCGGCTATGGCTACACCTTC.

This clonotype was detected a few times. The V and J genes are TRBV12-3 or TRBV12-4 and TRBJ1-1, with 11 bases lining up with TRBD1. The CDR3 covers 15 residues. Germline trimming cut 1 base from V and 4 bases from J; bases unmatched to any gene: 2. CDR3 sequence (DNA): TGTGCCAGCAGTTTAGGGACAGGGGGCATCACTGAAGCTTTCTTT. Its translation is CASSLGTGGITEAFF.

This clonotype has a handful of counts. The V and J genes are TRBV20-1 and TRBJ1-1; TRBD1 agrees at 7 bases. Germline CDR1 DFQATT, CDR2 SNEGSKA (reference sequence). CDR3 length equals 14 residues. V gave up 6 bases and J gave up 0 bases; unmatched junction bases: 7. The CDR3 loop reads CSAKLGGLNTEAFF. The CDR3 DNA follows: TGCAGTGCCAAGCTAGGGGGCCTGAACACTGAAGCTTTCTTT.

This clonotype was observed a few times. The chain recombines TRBV20-1 with TRBJ1-2; TRBD1 matches 11 bases. With V trimmed by 5 bases and J by 3 bases, 2 bases remained unmatched. Germline CDR1 reads DFQATT; CDR2 reads SNEGSKA (reference sequence). This CDR3 contains 13 residues. CDR3 protein: CSARTGGDYGYTF. CDR3 nucleotide sequence: TGCAGTGCTCGGACAGGGGGCGACTATGGCTACACCTTC.